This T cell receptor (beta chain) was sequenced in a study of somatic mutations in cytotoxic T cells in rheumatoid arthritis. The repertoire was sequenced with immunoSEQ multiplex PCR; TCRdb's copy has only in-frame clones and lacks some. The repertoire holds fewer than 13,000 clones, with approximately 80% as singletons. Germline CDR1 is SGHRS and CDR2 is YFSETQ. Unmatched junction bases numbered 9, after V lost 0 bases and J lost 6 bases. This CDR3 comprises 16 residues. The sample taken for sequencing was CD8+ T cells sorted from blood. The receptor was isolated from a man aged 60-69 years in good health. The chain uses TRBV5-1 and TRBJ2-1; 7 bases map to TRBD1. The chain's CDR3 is CASSLAPDRIANEQFF. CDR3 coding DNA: TGCGCCAGCAGCTTGGCCCCGGACAGGATCGCCAATGAGCAGTTCTTC.